The present T cell receptor beta chain was sequenced within a study of cytomegalovirus exposure and HLA in healthy donors. Study overall: For the roughly 400 genotyped donors, 65% to 90% fell within the Caucasian-associated ancestry cluster.

The PCR was carried out with 60 Vbeta primers and 13 Jbeta primers. Some clones are missing from TCRdb's copy, which holds only in-frame ones; the method was immunoSEQ multiplex PCR. The sample gives 150,000 or so clones, roughly 77% of which show up once; over 6% is in the top ten. Germline V lookup: CDR1 MGHDK, CDR2 SYGVNS. The CDR3 length is 17 residues. The ends were cut back, 1 base at V and 0 bases at J, with 15 bases in the middle. This chain links TRBV25-1 with TRBJ1-1, with D perhaps TRBD1 (6 bases). Input material: PBMCs. The TCR comes from a man younger than 40 in good health and CMV-seropositive. The CDR3 loop is CASSEWPGEGVNTEAFF. CDR3 nucleotide sequence: TGTGCCAGCAGTGAATGGCCCGGGGAGGGGGTGAACACTGAAGCTTTCTTT.